The 7 T cell receptor beta chains reported below all come from one sample, sequenced in a study of shared clonotypes between healthy human individuals. Profiled with immunoSEQ multiplex PCR; TCRdb holds only in-frame clones, not every one. Of nearly 750,000 clones listed, 55% to 75% were seen once; the top ten hold approximately 1.7%. Material for sequencing was memory CD4+ T cells sorted from blood. As to subset: CD45RA-negative fraction. These receptors were obtained from a woman in her 30s in good health.

This clone was observed many times. This chain links TRBV5-1 with TRBJ2-3; D not resolved. V shed 4 bases and J shed 6 bases, with 12 bases lying between them. This CDR3 has 13 amino acids. The germline gives CDR1 SGHRS, CDR2 YFSETQ. CDR3 nucleotide sequence: TGCGCCAGCAGCCTCGATCCCGAGGATACGCAGTATTTT. Protein: CASSLDPEDTQYF.

The chain employs TRBV18 and TRBJ1-5; D is undetermined. The V gene lost 2 bases and the J gene lost 2 bases, with 10 bases spanning the gap. Germline V lookup: CDR1 KGHSH, CDR2 LQKENI. The CDR3 runs 15 residues. In DNA form, the CDR3 reads TGTGCCAGCTCACCAAGTTCCAATCGCAATCAGCCCCAGCATTTT. Translating it yields CASSPSSNRNQPQHF.

J is TRBJ2-1 and V is TRBV30; 8 bases align to TRBD2. The CDR3 is made up of 16 amino acids. V gave up 6 bases and J gave up 3 bases; unmatched junction bases: 13. Germline lookup yields CDR1 GTSNPN and CDR2 SVGIG (reference sequence). In DNA, the CDR3 is TGTGCCTGCTCCAGGGGCGGGAGGACTCACTACAATGAGCAGTTCTTC. It encodes CACSRGGRTHYNEQFF.

Ten or more counts support this clone. The chain carries TRBV28 and TRBJ1-2; tentatively, D is TRBD1 (6 bases). This CDR3 has 14 residues. V was clipped by 2 bases and J by 6 bases, with 13 bases between them. Germline V gene lookup returns CDR1 MDHEN and CDR2 SYDVKM. The CDR3 region has the DNA TGTGCCAGCAGTTTAAACAGGGACAATCATGGCTACACCTTC. Protein product: CASSLNRDNHGYTF.

This clone was observed a few times. The chain uses TRBV5-5 and TRBJ1-5, with 8 bases aligning to TRBD1. Germline CDR1 reads SGHKS; CDR2 reads YYEKEE (reference sequence). This CDR3 is 16 amino acids long. Losses at the gene ends were 4 bases for V and 1 base for J; bases not matched to a gene: 7. CDR3 DNA sequence: TGTGCCAGCAGCAACTCACAGGGGGGGAGCAATCAGCCCCAGCATTTT. Translated: CASSNSQGGSNQPQHF.

The chain couples TRBV2 to TRBJ2-3; no clear D gene. The V and J ends lost 5 bases and 5 bases respectively, with 11 bases between them. This CDR3 spans 13 amino acids. CDR1 SNHLY and CDR2 FYNNEI come from the germline V gene. The CDR3 DNA reads as TGTGCCAGCAGTCCCGGAGAGGTAGATACGCAGTATTTT. Protein: CASSPGEVDTQYF.

V and J are TRBV7-7 and TRBJ2-5; TRBD1 aligns across 12 bases. Germline assignment: CDR1 SSHAT and CDR2 FNYEAQ (reference sequence). This CDR3 has 18 residues. The J segment lost 6 bases and the V segment lost 5 bases, leaving 16 bases of the junction unmatched. CDR3 bases: TGTGCCAGCAGCGACCTCGGCGCCGGGACAGGGGGCACAAAGACCCAGTACTTC. Translated: CASSDLGAGTGGTKTQYF.